This section outlines one T cell receptor (beta chain) sequence together with its context. Its antigen is still unknown. The data originate from a study of shared clonotypes between healthy human individuals. Study-level background: The donor group consisted of two women and three men, aged 18 to 49. CD4 naive and CD4 memory each took three plates per donor, while CD8 naive took two and CD8 memory one. Study-level results: The study drew on few donors, limiting represented genetic and exposure-history diversity.

TCRdb keeps only in-frame clones here, not all; method: immunoSEQ multiplex PCR. The data show about 2.1 million clones, 80% to 95% seen once. Germline CDR1 KGHSH, CDR2 LQKENI. Trimming left V 0 bases short and J 6 bases short, with 11 bases between. The CDR3 is 15 residues long. Cells designated naive CD8 were CD45RO-negative and were positively selected for CCR7, with terminally differentiated effector memory CD45RA+ cells excluded. Specimen: naive CD8+ T cells from PBMCs. The V gene is TRBV18, the J gene TRBJ2-2; TRBD2 is a possible D gene (6 bases). The receptor was derived from a man aged 18 to 29 in good health. Some clones in this sample may be carry-over from other donors' samples. CDR3 sequence reads: CASSPPQGLAGELFF. In DNA, the CDR3 is TGTGCCAGCTCACCACCCCAGGGACTGGCCGGGGAGCTGTTTTTT.